This TCR beta chain is drawn from a study of T cell responses to AZD1222 COVID-19 vaccine. Study summary: Timing groups of about 4 and about 12 weeks for second doses were pooled. Broader study findings: Among the donors, most were white British and more were female, and clonal diversity was possibly underestimated. Vaccine-associated CD4 TCRs spanned spike, dominant at 160-218 and 743-854. In all cases, repertoires were sampled only after the peak T cell response.

Generated by immunoSEQ multiplex PCR, the TCRdb table keeps only in-frame clones and is missing some. There are over 100,000 clones in the sample; around 85% occur only once, and about 2.4% lies in the top ten. Details on this clone: What it recognizes is unknown.

V dropped 0 bases and J dropped 1 base, with 10 bases sitting between them. This CDR3 has 15 amino acids. Germline lookup yields CDR1 SGHRS and CDR2 YFSETQ. Specimen: peripheral blood, collected on day 0 of AZD1222 vaccination. The source is an adult in good health. This chain connects TRBV5-1 to TRBJ1-1; D is ambiguous. DNA of the CDR3: TGCGCCAGCAGCTTGGAGGGCAGGACGAACACTGAAGCTTTCTTT. Translating it yields CASSLEGRTNTEAFF.